These T cell receptor beta chains were read from a single sample in a study of T cells after yellow fever vaccination. TCRdb fed the 5' RACE reads into MiXCR, producing one record per CDR3 protein. Of about 200,000 distinct CDR3 sequences detected, approximately 3% appear once; the ten largest clones hold 2.5% to 3.5%. Sequencing used CD4+ T cells sorted from PBMCs, obtained 10 days after the yellow fever booster vaccination. All receptors come from a man aged 18 to 30 who received the YFV17D yellow fever vaccine. CDR3s include the opening cysteine and the closing phenylalanine or tryptophan. D genes are given only for firm matches. Clone size is given for some rows only: seen once, a few or many times, or a class if the clone is expanded.

abundance	v_gene	j_gene	d_gene	CDR3aa	CDR3nt
many	TRBV10-3	TRBJ2-7	TRBD1	CAISEVGDRTGSYEQYF	TGTGCCATCAGTGAAGTTGGAGACAGGACAGGCTCCTACGAGCAGTACTTC
many	TRBV4-3	TRBJ2-2	-	CASSLVGRNTGELFF	TGCGCCAGCAGCCTCGTGGGCCGCAACACCGGGGAGCTGTTTTTT
many	TRBV29-1	TRBJ2-5	-	CSVRPGETQYF	TGCAGCGTTCGCCCTGGTGAGACCCAGTACTTC
-	TRBV24-1	TRBJ2-3	-	CATSDLGGTDTQYF	TGTGCCACCAGTGACCTCGGGGGCACAGATACGCAGTATTTT
many	TRBV5-1	TRBJ2-3	TRBD1	CASSFGPGTGNTDTQYF	TGCGCCAGCAGCTTTGGTCCAGGGACAGGGAACACAGATACGCAGTATTTT
many	TRBV9	TRBJ2-7	TRBD1	CASSVEGANSYEQYF	TGTGCCAGCAGCGTAGAGGGGGCTAATTCCTACGAGCAGTACTTC
-	TRBV9	TRBJ2-3	-	CASSGSVTDTQYF	TGTGCCAGCAGCGGTAGCGTCACAGATACGCAGTATTTT
many	TRBV4-1	TRBJ2-3	-	CASSRGPQRSTDTQYF	TGCGCCAGCAGCCGAGGGCCCCAGCGGTCCACAGATACGCAGTATTTT
many	TRBV7-2	TRBJ1-2	-	CASSSQFNYGYTF	TGTGCCAGCAGTTCCCAGTTCAACTATGGCTACACCTTC
many	TRBV29-1	TRBJ2-3	-	CSVAAVHDTSDTQYF	TGCAGCGTTGCGGCAGTCCATGATACGTCGGATACGCAGTATTTT
few	TRBV7-2	TRBJ2-3	TRBD2	CASSWSSGGGTDTQYF	TGTGCCAGCAGCTGGTCGAGCGGGGGGGGCACAGATACGCAGTATTTT
few	TRBV6-5	TRBJ2-3	TRBD2	CASSGLAADTQYF	TGTGCCAGCAGTGGACTAGCTGCAGATACGCAGTATTTT
few	TRBV28	TRBJ1-4	-	CASSPFQGMGEKLFF	TGTGCCAGCAGTCCCTTCCAGGGAATGGGCGAAAAACTGTTTTTT
few	TRBV5-4	TRBJ2-2	TRBD2	CASSLPSGNTGELFF	TGTGCCAGCAGCTTGCCTAGCGGGAACACCGGGGAGCTGTTTTTT